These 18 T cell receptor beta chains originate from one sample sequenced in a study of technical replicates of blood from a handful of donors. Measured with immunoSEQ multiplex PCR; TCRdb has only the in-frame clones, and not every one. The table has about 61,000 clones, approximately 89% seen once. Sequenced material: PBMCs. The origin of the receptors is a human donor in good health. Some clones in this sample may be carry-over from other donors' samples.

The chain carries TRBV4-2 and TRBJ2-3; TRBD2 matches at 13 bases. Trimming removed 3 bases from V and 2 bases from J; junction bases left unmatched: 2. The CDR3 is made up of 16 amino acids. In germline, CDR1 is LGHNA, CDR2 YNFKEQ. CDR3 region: CASSQGLAGHTDTQYF. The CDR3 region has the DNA TGTGCCAGCAGCCAGGGACTAGCGGGACACACAGATACGCAGTATTTT.

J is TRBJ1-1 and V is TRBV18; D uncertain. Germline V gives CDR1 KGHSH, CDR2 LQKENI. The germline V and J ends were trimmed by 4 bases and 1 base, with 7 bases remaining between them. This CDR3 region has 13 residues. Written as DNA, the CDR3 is TGTGCCAGCTCACGAAACGGGAACACTGAAGCTTTCTTT. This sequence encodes CASSRNGNTEAFF.

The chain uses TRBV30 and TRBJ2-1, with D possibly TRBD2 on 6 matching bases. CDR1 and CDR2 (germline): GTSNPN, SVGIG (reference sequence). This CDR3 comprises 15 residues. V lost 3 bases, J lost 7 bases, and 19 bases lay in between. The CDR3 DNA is TGTGCCTGGAGGAGATCGGGACTCATTTTTAATGAGCAGTTCTTC. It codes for CAWRRSGLIFNEQFF.

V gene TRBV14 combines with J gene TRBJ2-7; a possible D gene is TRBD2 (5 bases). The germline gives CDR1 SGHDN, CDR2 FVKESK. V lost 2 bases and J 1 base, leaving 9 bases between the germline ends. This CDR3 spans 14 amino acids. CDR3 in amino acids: CASSQSSGSYEQYF. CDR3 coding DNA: TGTGCCAGCAGCCAATCAAGCGGATCCTACGAGCAGTACTTC.

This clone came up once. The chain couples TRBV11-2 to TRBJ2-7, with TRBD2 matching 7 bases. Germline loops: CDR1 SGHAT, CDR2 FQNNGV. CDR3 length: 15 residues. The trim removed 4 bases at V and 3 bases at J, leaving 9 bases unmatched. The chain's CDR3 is CASSYTTSSVYEQYF. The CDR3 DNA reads TGTGCCAGCAGCTACACGACTAGCAGCGTCTACGAGCAGTACTTC.

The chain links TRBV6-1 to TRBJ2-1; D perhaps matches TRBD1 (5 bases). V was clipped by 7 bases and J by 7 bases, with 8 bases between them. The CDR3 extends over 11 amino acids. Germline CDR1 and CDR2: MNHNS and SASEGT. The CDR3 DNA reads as TGTGCCAGCACCAGGGTGAATGAGCAGTTCTTC. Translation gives CASTRVNEQFF.

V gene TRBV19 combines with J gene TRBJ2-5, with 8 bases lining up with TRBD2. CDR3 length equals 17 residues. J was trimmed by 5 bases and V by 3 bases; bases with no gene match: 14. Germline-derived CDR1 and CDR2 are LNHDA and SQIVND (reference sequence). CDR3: CASSIGSIAGLQETQYF. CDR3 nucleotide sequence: TGTGCCAGTAGTATCGGGTCGATAGCGGGACTTCAGGAGACCCAGTACTTC.

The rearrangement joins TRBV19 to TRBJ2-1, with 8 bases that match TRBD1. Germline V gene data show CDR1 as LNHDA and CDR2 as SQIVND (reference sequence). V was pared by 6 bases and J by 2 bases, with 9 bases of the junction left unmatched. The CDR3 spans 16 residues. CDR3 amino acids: CASSDDRGNTYNEQFF. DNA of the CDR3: TGTGCCAGTAGCGACGACAGGGGAAACACCTACAATGAGCAGTTCTTC. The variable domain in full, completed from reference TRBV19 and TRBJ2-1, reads DGGITQSPKYLFRKEGQNVTLSCEQNLNHDAMYWYRQDPGQGLRLIYYSQIVNDFQKGDIAEGYSVSREKKESFPLTVTSAQKNPTAFYLCASSDDRGNTYNEQFFGPGTRLTVL.

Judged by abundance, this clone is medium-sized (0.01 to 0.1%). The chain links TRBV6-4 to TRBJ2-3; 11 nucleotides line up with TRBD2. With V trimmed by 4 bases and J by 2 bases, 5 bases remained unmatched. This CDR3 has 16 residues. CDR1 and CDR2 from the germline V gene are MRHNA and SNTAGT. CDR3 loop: CASSVGTSGHTDTQYF. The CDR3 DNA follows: TGTGCCAGCAGTGTAGGGACTAGCGGCCACACAGATACGCAGTATTTT.

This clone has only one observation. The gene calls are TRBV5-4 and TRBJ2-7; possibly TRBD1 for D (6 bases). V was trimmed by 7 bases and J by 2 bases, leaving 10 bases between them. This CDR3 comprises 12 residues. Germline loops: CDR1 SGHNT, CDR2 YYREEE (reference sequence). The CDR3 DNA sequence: TGTGCCAGCGGGACAAACACCTACGAGCAGTACTTC. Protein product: CASGTNTYEQYF.

The CDR3 nucleotides read TGTGCCAGCAGCGCCCGCAACAGGGGTGGCACAGATACGCAGTATTTT. Its protein product is CASSARNRGGTDTQYF. The genes are TRBV5-4 and TRBJ2-3, with 7 nucleotides matching TRBD1. Looked up from germline, CDR1 is SGHNT and CDR2 is YYREEE (reference sequence). The CDR3 is made up of 16 amino acids. V shed 4 bases and J 1 base; nucleotides not matched to a gene: 9. Based on the CDR3 plus reference TRBV5-4 and TRBJ2-3, the full variable domain is ETGVTQSPTHLIKTRGQQVTLRCSSQSGHNTVSWYQQALGQGPQFIFQYYREEENGRGNFPPRFSGLQFPNYSSELNVNALELDDSALYLCASSARNRGGTDTQYFGPGTRLTVL.

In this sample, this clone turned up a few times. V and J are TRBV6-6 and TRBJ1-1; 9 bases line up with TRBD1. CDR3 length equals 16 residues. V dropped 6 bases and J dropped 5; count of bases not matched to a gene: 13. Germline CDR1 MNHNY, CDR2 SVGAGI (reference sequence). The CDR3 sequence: CASRSPGTGSRTEAFF. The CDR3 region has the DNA TGTGCCAGCAGAAGCCCCGGGACAGGGAGTCGTACTGAAGCTTTCTTT.

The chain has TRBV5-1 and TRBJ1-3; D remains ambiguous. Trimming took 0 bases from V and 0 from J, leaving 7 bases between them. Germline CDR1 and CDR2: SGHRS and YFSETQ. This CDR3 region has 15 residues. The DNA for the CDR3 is TGCGCCAGCAGCTTGGGAGGGAACTCTGGAAACACCATATATTTT. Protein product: CASSLGGNSGNTIYF.

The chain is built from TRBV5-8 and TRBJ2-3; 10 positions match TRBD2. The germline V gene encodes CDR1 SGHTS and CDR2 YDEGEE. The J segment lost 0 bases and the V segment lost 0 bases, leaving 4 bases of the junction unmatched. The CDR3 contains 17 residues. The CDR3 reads CASSLAGLARSTDTQYF. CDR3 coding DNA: TGTGCCAGCAGCTTGGCGGGACTAGCGCGAAGCACAGATACGCAGTATTTT.

The CDR3 is CASSRTGNEQFF. The CDR3 DNA reads TGTGCCAGCAGCCGGACGGGGAATGAGCAGTTCTTC. The chain joins TRBV5-6 to TRBJ2-1, with D possibly matching TRBD2 (5 bases). Trimming took off 4 bases at V and 7 bases at J, with 9 bases between the two ends. The germline V gene encodes CDR1 SGHDT and CDR2 YYEEEE. The CDR3 has 12 residues.

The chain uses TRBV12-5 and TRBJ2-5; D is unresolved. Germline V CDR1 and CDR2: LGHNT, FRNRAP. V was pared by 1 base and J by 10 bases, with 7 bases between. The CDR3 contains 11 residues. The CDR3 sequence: CASGLALVQYF. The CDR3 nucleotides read TGTGCTAGTGGTTTGGCCCTAGTCCAGTACTTC.

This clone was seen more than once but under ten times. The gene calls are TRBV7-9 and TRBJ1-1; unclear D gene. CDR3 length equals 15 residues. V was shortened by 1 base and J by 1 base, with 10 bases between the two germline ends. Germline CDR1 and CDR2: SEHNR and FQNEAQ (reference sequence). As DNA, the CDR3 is TGTGCCAGCAGCTTAGTGGGTTACAGGAACACTGAAGCTTTCTTT. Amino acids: CASSLVGYRNTEAFF.

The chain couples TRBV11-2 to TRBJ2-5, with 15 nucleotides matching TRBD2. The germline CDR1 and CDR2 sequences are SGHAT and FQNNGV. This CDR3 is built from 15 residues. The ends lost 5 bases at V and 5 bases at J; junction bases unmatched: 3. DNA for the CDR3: TGTGCCAGCAGCCCCGGACTAGCGGGGGGGGAGACCCAGTACTTC. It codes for CASSPGLAGGETQYF.